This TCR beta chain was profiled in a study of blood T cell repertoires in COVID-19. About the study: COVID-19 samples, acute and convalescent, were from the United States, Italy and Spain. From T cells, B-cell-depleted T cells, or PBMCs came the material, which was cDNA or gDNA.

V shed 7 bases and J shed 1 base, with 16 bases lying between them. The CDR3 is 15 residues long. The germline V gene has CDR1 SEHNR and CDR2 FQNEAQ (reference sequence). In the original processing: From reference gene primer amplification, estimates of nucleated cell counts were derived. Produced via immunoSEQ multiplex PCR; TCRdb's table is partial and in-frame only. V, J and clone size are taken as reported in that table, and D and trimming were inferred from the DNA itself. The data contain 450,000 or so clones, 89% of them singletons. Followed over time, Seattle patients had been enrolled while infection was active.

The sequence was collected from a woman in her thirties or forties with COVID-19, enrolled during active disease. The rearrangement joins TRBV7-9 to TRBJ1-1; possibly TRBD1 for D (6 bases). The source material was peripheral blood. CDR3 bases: TGTGCCAGCACCCTACGAATGGACAGGAACACTGAAGCTTTCTTT. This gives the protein CASTLRMDRNTEAFF.